This TCR beta chain emerged from a study of blood T cell repertoires in COVID-19 (dated by TCRdb to between 2020 and 2021). At the level of the whole study: The collaborator samples originated in the United States, Italy and Spain and spanned the acute and convalescent phases of COVID-19. Sample metadata almost always included a de-identified subject ID, COVID-19 status, age in years and sex. Where HLA class I and class II types were available, the types were taken from metadata supplied by the sample provider, not from assay-based typing. Samples were obtained from the ongoing ImmuneRACE study (first 160 participants) and from 1,254 subjects provided by 6 global collaborators. The repertoires were released in a freely available public database intended as a resource for research on the immune response to SARS-CoV-2. The dataset comprised deeply sampled blood TCRbeta repertoires from subjects exposed to, actively infected with, or recovered from COVID-19. The prospective study material was composed of cDNA or gDNA derived from T cells, B-cell-depleted T cells, or PBMCs.

The CDR3, from cysteine to phenylalanine, totals 15 residues. Of the read, only the CDR3 DNA is kept; its 45 bases are in frame from base 1. V sheds 7 bases and J sheds 3 bases, leaving 15 bases between their ends. The germline V gene provides CDR1 SNHLY and CDR2 FYNNEI. TCRbeta CDR3 regions were amplified from genomic DNA by means of the immunoSEQ Assay, a bias-controlled multiplex PCR. Regarding the original processing steps: Nucleated cell counts per sample were estimated from amplification of reference gene primers within the assay. To quantify the absolute abundance of each unique TCRbeta CDR3 rearrangement, sequence reads were collapsed and filtered. For each sample, productive Simpson clonality was calculated by taking the square root of Simpson's diversity index across productive rearrangements. The table was pulled from immuneACCESS by TCRdb, which kept in-frame rearrangements only. Such tables lose some clones; where checked, under half of the loss comes from unresolved V genes, and the rest has no known cause. V and J calls and clone size are given by that table; D and trimming were obtained from the DNA. This sample holds 65,000 to 75,000 clones; approximately 80% were observed only once. Around 16% of the sample comes from the top ten.

A remark on this clone: This receptor's antigen is unknown. It has no much larger one-base neighbor in the sample; base qualities were not kept.

General study outcomes and caveats: The amount of clinical and demographic metadata varied by source and participant and was provided uncurated.

Each collaborating institution followed its own protocols to collect whole blood in K2EDTA tubes. For TCRbeta analysis, collaborators shipped samples in one of three forms: frozen whole blood, isolated PBMCs, or DNA extracted from either of those sample types. The chain employs TRBV2 and TRBJ1-4, with a weak D call of TRBD1 (6 bases match). Sequencing was performed on peripheral blood. The sequence was collected from a human donor in a cohort sampled during active COVID-19. The DNA sequence is TGTGCCAGCATTAATTCAGGGGTGCCTAATGAAAAACTGTTTTTT. This translates into CASINSGVPNEKLFF.